One sample yielded the 19 T cell receptor beta chains listed below, sequenced in a study of blood T cells in healthy people across ages. A second PCR of roughly 6 to 12 cycles used a sample-barcoded 5' primer and a J-beta primer mix. MiXCR, applied by TCRdb to the 5' RACE reads, yields one record per CDR3 protein. This table holds about 1.8 million distinct CDR3 sequences, around 48% found once. The specimen was blood. Source of these receptors: a woman aged 35 to 49 in good health.

Written as DNA, the CDR3 is TGTGCCAGCAGTCCCCAGGTCGGAGTACCGCACGAGCAGTACTTC. Amino acids: CASSPQVGVPHEQYF. The chain has TRBV6-5 and TRBJ2-7; D ambiguous. The CDR3 covers 15 residues. V lost 5 bases and J lost 5, with 19 bases in between. Germline CDR1 is MNHEY and CDR2 is SVGAGI.

The chain combines TRBV4-3 with TRBJ1-2; 7 nucleotides match TRBD1. Germline V lookup: CDR1 LGHNA, CDR2 YSLEER. The CDR3 contains 16 residues. V shed 0 bases, J shed 3 bases, and the junction held 7 bases outside the gene matches. The CDR3 sequence: CASSQDLRDRYYGYTF. CDR3 DNA: TGCGCCAGCAGCCAAGACCTCCGGGACAGATACTATGGCTACACCTTC.

This sequence joins TRBV5-1 and TRBJ1-2; TRBD1 agrees at 8 bases. The junction had 5 bases not matched to a gene; V was cut back by 3 bases and J by 7 bases. CDR1 is SGHRS and CDR2 is YFSETQ in the germline V gene. The CDR3 has 13 amino acids. CDR3 DNA: TGCGCCAGCAGCTATCCAGGGGGCCCTGGCTACACCTTC. This gives the protein CASSYPGGPGYTF.

This chain joins TRBV7-9 and TRBJ1-2; tentative D call: TRBD1 (6 bases). From germline, CDR1 is SEHNR and CDR2 FQNEAQ (reference sequence). The CDR3 is 13 amino acids. The V end was cut by 8 bases, the J end by 2 bases, with 12 bases between. CDR3 amino acids: CASWGGQNYGYTF. Written as DNA, the CDR3 is TGTGCCAGCTGGGGGGGGCAGAACTATGGCTACACCTTC. Complete variable domain (other parts from reference TRBV7-9 and TRBJ1-2): DTGVSQNPRHKITKRGQNVTFRCDPISEHNRLYWYRQTLGQGPEFLTYFQNEAQLEKSRLLSDRFSAERPKGSFSTLEIQRTEQGDSAMYLCASWGGQNYGYTFGSGTRLTVV.

This clonotype was counted a few times. The CDR3 bases are TGTGCCAGCAGTTTATGGCCGGATCCTTCCGAACTATATGGCTACACCTTC. Translating it yields CASSLWPDPSELYGYTF. The chain carries TRBV28 and TRBJ1-2, with no clear D. Trimming shortened V by 0 bases and J by 5 bases, and 19 bases separated the two germline ends. Looked up from germline, CDR1 is MDHEN and CDR2 is SYDVKM. The CDR3 has 17 amino acids.

This clonotype was counted once. The CDR3 region is CASSSLTGAYNEQFF. CDR3 coding DNA: TGCGCCAGCAGCTCCTTAACGGGCGCCTACAATGAGCAGTTCTTC. This chain uses TRBV4-3 with TRBJ2-1, with D unresolved. Germline values: CDR1 LGHNA, CDR2 YSLEER. V shed 5 bases and J shed 2 bases, with 13 bases lying between them. This CDR3 region has 15 residues.

The chain carries TRBV4-2 and TRBJ1-2; 9 nucleotides line up with TRBD1. Germline CDR1 LGHNA, CDR2 YNFKEQ. The CDR3 extends over 14 amino acids. The ends lost 4 bases at V and 7 bases at J; junction bases unmatched: 7. As DNA, the CDR3 is TGTGCCAGCAGCCCAGCGGGACAGGGCCCTGGCTACACCTTC. It translates to CASSPAGQGPGYTF.

This chain connects TRBV12-3 or TRBV12-4 to TRBJ2-3, with 13 bases that match TRBD2. The CDR3 has 16 residues. V trimming: 5 bases; J trimming: 2 bases; junction bases outside the gene matches: 4. CDR3 region: CASSRLAGGHTDTQYF. Written as DNA, the CDR3 is TGTGCCAGCAGTAGACTAGCGGGGGGTCACACAGATACGCAGTATTTT.

The gene calls are TRBV4-1 and TRBJ2-5; TRBD1 matches 7 bases. This CDR3 has 13 amino acids. V gave up 0 bases and J gave up 12 bases; unmatched junction bases: 7. Per germline, CDR1 MGHRA and CDR2 YSYEKL. DNA for the CDR3: TGCGCCAGCAGCCAAGAATTTGGGGACAGCGAGTACTTC. Protein product: CASSQEFGDSEYF.

This rearrangement joins TRBV10-3 to TRBJ2-4, with 7 bases identical to TRBD1. The DNA end favors TRBJ2-5, so the J call may be wrong. Germline V gives CDR1 ENHRY, CDR2 SYGVKD. The CDR3 runs to 15 residues. The CDR3 region is CAISEEAGGQETQYF. The CDR3 DNA sequence: TGTGCCATCAGTGAGGAGGCAGGGGGTCAAGAGACCCAGTACTTC.

The chain joins TRBV18 to TRBJ2-5, with D possibly matching TRBD1 (5 bases). Germline V gives CDR1 KGHSH, CDR2 LQKENI. The V and J ends lost 2 bases and 1 base respectively, with 14 bases between them. This CDR3 comprises 16 residues. The CDR3 sequence: CASSPSVRTSQETQYF. As DNA, the CDR3 is TGTGCCAGCTCACCAAGTGTCCGGACAAGCCAAGAGACCCAGTACTTC. The whole variable domain, filled in from reference TRBV18 and TRBJ2-5, reads NAGVMQNPRHLVRRRGQEARLRCSPMKGHSHVYWYRQLPEEGLKFMVYLQKENIIDESGMPKERFSAEFPKEGPSILRIQQVVRGDSAAYFCASSPSVRTSQETQYFGPGTRLLVL.

This clonotype was seen ten or more times. This chain links TRBV27 with TRBJ2-7; no clear D gene. V lost 4 bases to trimming and J lost 2 bases, with 9 bases between them. This CDR3 is built from 13 residues. Germline CDR1 MNHEY, CDR2 SMNVEV (reference sequence). Here the CDR3 DNA reads TGTGCCAGCAGTTCACATAATGCCTACGAGCAGTACTTC. This sequence encodes CASSSHNAYEQYF.

The genes are TRBV7-2 and TRBJ1-1; D is unresolved. Germline loops: CDR1 SGHTA, CDR2 FQGNSA. The CDR3 contains 12 residues. V lost 8 bases, J lost 0 bases, and 7 bases lay in between. The CDR3 nucleotides read TGTGCCAGCTTTATGATGAACACTGAAGCTTTCTTT. Residues: CASFMMNTEAFF.

CDR3 sequence: CSVHMGSGQPQHF. CDR3 DNA: TGCAGCGTACATATGGGTAGCGGTCAGCCCCAGCATTTT. The gene calls are TRBV29-1 and TRBJ1-5; D is uncertain. The CDR3 runs to 13 residues. CDR1 is SQVTM, CDR2 ANQGSEA, per germline. V dropped 6 bases and J dropped 6 bases, with 15 bases sitting between them.

This clonotype was detected a few times. V usage is TRBV12-3 or TRBV12-4 and J usage is TRBJ2-7; possibly TRBD1 or TRBD2 for D (5 bases each). V was trimmed by 4 bases and J by 9 bases, leaving 19 bases between them. The CDR3 spans 14 residues. This CDR3 reads CASSWGTAPVAQYF. In nucleotides, the CDR3 is TGTGCCAGCAGTTGGGGGACCGCGCCAGTTGCGCAGTACTTC.

The chain combines TRBV4-1 with TRBJ1-6; D gene uncertain. Trimming took off 3 bases at V and 13 bases at J, with 13 bases between the two ends. The CDR3 sequence is 13 residues long. Germline CDR1 and CDR2: MGHRA and YSYEKL. The DNA of the CDR3 is TGCGCCAGCAGCCATTGGCGGACGGAGCCCCTCCACTTT. This encodes CASSHWRTEPLHF.

The rearrangement links TRBV5-1 to TRBJ2-1, with 8 bases fitting TRBD2. CDR1 and CDR2 (germline): SGHRS, YFSETQ. CDR3 length: 15 amino acids. Trimming at V came to 4 bases and at J to 5 bases, leaving 8 bases not matched to a gene. The CDR3 is CASSRPSGSNNEQFF. CDR3 DNA sequence: TGCGCCAGCAGCCGACCGAGCGGGAGCAACAATGAGCAGTTCTTC.

V is TRBV6-2 or TRBV6-3 and J is TRBJ1-2, with D hard to call. Germline V gene data show CDR1 as MNHEY and CDR2 as SVGEGT. Trimming pared 6 bases from V and 5 bases from J, leaving 31 bases between. CDR3 length: 19 amino acids. Written as DNA, the CDR3 is TGTGCCAGCAGCCCATACGGACCGGCTCTGCAATTTGCTGGGTATGGCTACACCTTC. Its translation is CASSPYGPALQFAGYGYTF.

This clonotype was counted only a few times. The V call is TRBV20-1, the J call TRBJ2-7; D perhaps matches TRBD1 (5 bases). Germline loops: CDR1 DFQATT, CDR2 SNEGSKA (reference sequence). Trimming cost V 4 bases and J 2 bases, with 12 bases left between them. This CDR3 region has 13 residues. The CDR3 DNA follows: TGCAGTGCTACAGGGAAGGCGACCTACGAGCAGTACTTC. It codes for CSATGKATYEQYF.